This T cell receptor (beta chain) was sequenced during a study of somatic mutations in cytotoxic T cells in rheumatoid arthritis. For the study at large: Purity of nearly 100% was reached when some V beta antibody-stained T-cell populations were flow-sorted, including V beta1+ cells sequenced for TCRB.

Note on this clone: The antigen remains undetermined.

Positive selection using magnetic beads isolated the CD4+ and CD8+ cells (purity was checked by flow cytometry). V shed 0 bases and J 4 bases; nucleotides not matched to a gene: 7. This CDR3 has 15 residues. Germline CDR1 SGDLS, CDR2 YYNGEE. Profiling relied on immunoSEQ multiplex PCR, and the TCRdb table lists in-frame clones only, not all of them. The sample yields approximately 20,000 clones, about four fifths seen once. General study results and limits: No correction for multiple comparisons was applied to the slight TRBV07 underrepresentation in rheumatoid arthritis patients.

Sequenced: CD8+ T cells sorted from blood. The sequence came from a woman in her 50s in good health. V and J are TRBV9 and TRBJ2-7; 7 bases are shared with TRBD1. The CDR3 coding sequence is TGTGCCAGCAGCGTAGGGGTAGGGGGCCTGTACGAGCAGTACTTC. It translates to CASSVGVGGLYEQYF.